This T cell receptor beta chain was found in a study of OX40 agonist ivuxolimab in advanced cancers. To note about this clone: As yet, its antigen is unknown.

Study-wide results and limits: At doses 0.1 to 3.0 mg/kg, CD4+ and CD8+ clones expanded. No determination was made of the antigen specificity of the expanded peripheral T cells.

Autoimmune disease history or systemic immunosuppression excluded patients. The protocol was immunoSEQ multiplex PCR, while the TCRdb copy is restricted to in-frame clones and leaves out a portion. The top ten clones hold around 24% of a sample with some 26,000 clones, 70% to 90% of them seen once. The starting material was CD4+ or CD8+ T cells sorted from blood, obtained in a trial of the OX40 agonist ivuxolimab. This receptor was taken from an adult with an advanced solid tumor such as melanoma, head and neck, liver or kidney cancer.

In DNA form, the CDR3 reads TGTGCCAGCAGCTTATCCCAGGGCCGCCTTTCGGAGCAGTACTTC. Amino acid sequence: CASSLSQGRLSEQYF. This sequence joins TRBV7-9 and TRBJ2-7; possibly TRBD1 for D (5 bases). V was clipped by 2 bases and J by 7 bases, with 18 bases between them. The CDR3 extends over 15 amino acids. CDR1 is SEHNR, CDR2 FQNEAQ, per germline (reference sequence). The entire variable domain, with the rest obtained from reference TRBV7-9 and TRBJ2-7, is as follows: DTGVSQNPRHKITKRGQNVTFRCDPISEHNRLYWYRQTLGQGPEFLTYFQNEAQLEKSRLLSDRFSAERPKGSFSTLEIQRTEQGDSAMYLCASSLSQGRLSEQYFGPGTRLTVT.